The 27 T cell receptor beta chains below come from one sample, sequenced in a study of T-cell reconstitution after alpha-beta-depleted transplantation in children. A library of TCRbeta sequences, prepared with unique molecular identifiers, was generated. TCRdb re-called the PCR reads with MiXCR, one entry per CDR3 protein. The sample yields almost 250,000 distinct CDR3 sequences, around 25% seen once. The material was PBMCs, obtained before TCRalphabeta/CD19-depleted stem cell transplant. These receptors were obtained from a girl aged 2 to 9 with Fanconi anemia, due to receive a stem cell transplant.

This clonotype was seen ten or more times. The chain combines TRBV12-3 or TRBV12-4 with TRBJ2-7, with D uncertain. The CDR3 is made up of 11 amino acids. The V end was cut by 3 bases, the J end by 5 bases, with 5 bases between. The DNA of the CDR3 is TGTGCCAGCAGTTTGCAGCACGAGCAGTACTTC. Its protein product is CASSLQHEQYF.

At least ten counts were recorded for this clonotype. This rearrangement joins TRBV12-3 or TRBV12-4 to TRBJ2-1; no clear D. The CDR3 contains 14 residues. V was shortened by 1 base and J by 8 bases, with 12 bases between the two germline ends. The CDR3 here is CASSLGPGFDEQFF. The CDR3 DNA reads TGTGCCAGCAGTTTAGGACCGGGTTTCGATGAGCAGTTCTTC.

V and J are TRBV19 and TRBJ2-3; no definite D call. Germline CDR1 reads LNHDA; CDR2 reads SQIVND (reference sequence). Trimming left V 7 bases short and J 3 bases short, with 17 bases between. The length of the CDR3 is 15 residues. The CDR3: CASKDARFATDTQYF. For the CDR3, the DNA is TGTGCCAGTAAGGATGCACGCTTCGCGACAGATACGCAGTATTTT.

The J gene is TRBJ2-7, the V gene TRBV20-1, with 10 bases fitting TRBD1. The ends lost 4 bases at V and 0 bases at J; junction bases unmatched: 3. This CDR3 spans 14 amino acids. Germline CDR1 reads DFQATT; CDR2 reads SNEGSKA (reference sequence). CDR3 DNA: TGCAGTGCTACATGGACAGGGGGCTCCTACGAGCAGTACTTC. Amino acid sequence: CSATWTGGSYEQYF.

This clonotype has a handful of counts. The rearrangement links TRBV12-3 or TRBV12-4 to TRBJ2-2; 10 bases are a match to TRBD2. V trimming: 5 bases; J trimming: 5 bases; junction bases outside the gene matches: 5. The CDR3 totals 15 residues. CDR3 nucleotide sequence: TGTGCCAGCAGTGGGCTAGCGGGAGAAACCGGGGAGCTGTTTTTT. Amino acid sequence: CASSGLAGETGELFF.

This clonotype was seen repeatedly, ten times or more. The CDR3 bases are TGTGCCAGCAGCTGGGGAGGGTCAGCGACCTACGAGCAGTACTTC. It codes for CASSWGGSATYEQYF. This rearrangement joins TRBV7-2 to TRBJ2-7; 7 bases are shared with TRBD2. The CDR3 runs 15 residues. V dropped 4 bases and J dropped 2; count of bases not matched to a gene: 8. Germline V gene data show CDR1 as SGHTA and CDR2 as FQGNSA.

The gene calls are TRBV7-2 and TRBJ2-5, with TRBD2 identical over 9 bases. Unmatched junction bases numbered 6, after V lost 0 bases and J lost 4 bases. The CDR3 loop spans 16 amino acids. Germline CDR1 SGHTA, CDR2 FQGNSA. The CDR3 spells CASSLARSGGSETQYF. For the CDR3, the DNA is TGTGCCAGCAGCTTAGCCCGTAGCGGGGGCTCAGAGACCCAGTACTTC.

The V gene is TRBV5-1, the J gene TRBJ1-1; D is ambiguous. This CDR3 contains 16 residues. Germline V gives CDR1 SGHRS, CDR2 YFSETQ. V was cut by 4 bases and J by 1 base, with 17 bases left in between. DNA of the CDR3: TGCGCCAGCAGCCCACGGCCTCCGCTTGAGAACACTGAAGCTTTCTTT. Translation: CASSPRPPLENTEAFF.

V and J are TRBV29-1 and TRBJ2-5; 8 bases agree with TRBD1. This CDR3 is built from 16 residues. Germline V gives CDR1 SQVTM, CDR2 ANQGSEA. The trim removed 1 base at V and 5 bases at J, leaving 12 bases unmatched. The CDR3 region is CSVEGLPETGDETQYF. CDR3 in DNA: TGCAGCGTTGAAGGCCTTCCCGAGACAGGGGATGAGACCCAGTACTTC.

This clonotype was observed a few times. The chain recombines TRBV28 with TRBJ1-2; 8 bases are a match to TRBD1. V lost 0 bases, J lost 2 bases, and 5 bases stayed unmatched. The CDR3 is 16 residues long. CDR1 and CDR2 from the germline V gene are MDHEN and SYDVKM. CDR3 region: CASSLWPGGKNYGYTF. CDR3 nucleotides: TGTGCCAGCAGTTTATGGCCAGGGGGCAAGAACTATGGCTACACCTTC.

The J gene is TRBJ2-5, the V gene TRBV28; D is perhaps TRBD1 (6 bases). Trimming removed 3 bases from V and 1 base from J, with 9 bases in between. CDR1 and CDR2 (germline): MDHEN, SYDVKM. The CDR3 totals 14 residues. The CDR3 region has the DNA TGTGCCAGCAGTTTTGGGGGCGCCCAAGAGACCCAGTACTTC. This gives the protein CASSFGGAQETQYF.

This clonotype was observed at least ten times. The V and J genes are TRBV4-2 and TRBJ1-1; D is perhaps TRBD1 (6 bases). With 4 bases removed from V and 8 bases from J, the gap between germline ends came to 20 bases. CDR1 LGHNA and CDR2 YNFKEQ come from the germline V gene. The CDR3 is made up of 15 amino acids. The CDR3 DNA is TGTGCCAGCAGCCCTTCAGGGGTGGGTATGAGAGAAGCTTTCTTT. Protein: CASSPSGVGMREAFF.

This clonotype appeared many times. The chain is built from TRBV7-8 and TRBJ2-5, with D perhaps TRBD2 (6 bases). V dropped 1 base and J dropped 4 bases, with 19 bases sitting between them. This CDR3 contains 17 residues. Germline V gene data show CDR1 as SGHVS and CDR2 as FQNEAQ. The CDR3 sequence: CASSLVLAGFDRETQYF. CDR3 nucleotides: TGTGCCAGCAGCTTAGTACTGGCGGGGTTTGATCGAGAGACCCAGTACTTC.

V is TRBV3-1 and J is TRBJ2-2, with TRBD2 matching over 8 bases. Germline V CDR1 and CDR2: LGHDT, YNNKEL (reference sequence). J gave up 4 bases and V 4 bases, and 2 bases lay outside the gene matches. CDR3 length: 14 residues. The CDR3 region has the DNA TGTGCCAGCAGCCGGACTAGCCTCACCGGGGAGCTGTTTTTT. This sequence encodes CASSRTSLTGELFF.

Ten or more counts support this clonotype. The chain uses TRBV24-1 and TRBJ2-7, with TRBD1 identical over 9 bases. V lost 3 bases, J lost 2 bases, and 4 bases stayed unmatched. This CDR3 spans 15 amino acids. Germline loops: CDR1 KGHDR, CDR2 SFDVKD. The chain's CDR3 is CATSDGGQGPYEQYF. The DNA of the CDR3 is TGTGCCACCAGTGATGGGGGACAGGGACCCTACGAGCAGTACTTC.

There are a few counts of this clonotype. The chain links TRBV28 to TRBJ2-4; D is possibly TRBD1 (5 bases). The germline CDR1 and CDR2 sequences are MDHEN and SYDVKM. V shed 10 bases and J shed 9 bases, with 16 bases lying between them. CDR3 length: 12 residues. CDR3 protein: CATHLGLGIQYF. The DNA of the CDR3 is TGTGCCACCCACTTGGGGCTGGGCATTCAGTACTTC.

The chain has TRBV7-2 and TRBJ2-5; D unclear. CDR1 is SGHTA and CDR2 is FQGNSA in the germline V gene. V was shortened by 1 base and J by 5 bases, with 11 bases between the two germline ends. The CDR3 length is 14 residues. The CDR3 bases are TGTGCCAGCAGCTTAGGGGCGGCTTGGGAGACCCAGTACTTC. It codes for CASSLGAAWETQYF.

The CDR3 reads CASNLLAGGGTDTQYF. In DNA form, the CDR3 reads TGCGCCAGCAACTTATTAGCGGGAGGCGGCACAGATACGCAGTATTTT. V is TRBV10-2 and J is TRBJ2-3; 10 nucleotides match TRBD2. There are 16 residues in the CDR3. The V gene end was trimmed by 7 bases and the J gene end by 1 base; junction bases not matched to a gene: 8. Germline V lookup: CDR1 WSHSY, CDR2 SAAADI.

Remarks on this clonotype: One junction end does not reproduce the germline sequence, and a read error may be involved. The chain couples TRBV29-1 to TRBJ2-4; TRBD2 matches 7 bases. CDR1 is SQVTM and CDR2 is ANQGSEA in the germline V gene. The CDR3 extends over 13 amino acids. Written as DNA, the CDR3 is TGTAGCGTGGGAGGGCTAGCCAAAAACATTCAGTACTTC. Translating gives CSVGGLAKNIQYF.

The V gene is TRBV20-1, the J gene TRBJ2-1, with 7 bases lining up with TRBD2. V was pared by 6 bases and J by 7 bases, with 12 bases of the junction left unmatched. Germline CDR1 and CDR2: DFQATT and SNEGSKA (reference sequence). The CDR3 length is 14 residues. CDR3 DNA sequence: TGCAGTGCCAGTCCCTCGACTAGCTTGAATGAGCAGTTCTTC. Translating gives CSASPSTSLNEQFF.

This clonotype was counted at least ten times. The chain employs TRBV5-4 and TRBJ1-3, with 7 bases lining up with TRBD1. With 0 bases clipped from V and 2 bases from J, the junction kept 5 bases outside the gene matches. This CDR3 is built from 16 residues. Germline V gene lookup returns CDR1 SGHNT and CDR2 YYREEE (reference sequence). CDR3 loop: CASSLDRDSTGNTIYF. CDR3 coding DNA: TGTGCCAGCAGCTTGGACCGGGACAGTACTGGAAACACCATATATTTT.

Only one count was recorded for this clonotype. A read error may explain this, as a much larger clone is one base away. The chain uses TRBV6-2 or TRBV6-3 and TRBJ2-3; the D is unclear. Germline lookup yields CDR1 MNHEY and CDR2 SVGEGT. CDR3 length equals 15 residues. Between the trimmed V and J ends, which lost 2 bases and 2 bases, there was a span of 11 bases. The CDR3 sequence: CASSYTYRVTDTQYF. The DNA of the CDR3 is TGTGCCAGCAGTTACACGTATCGCGTCACAGATACGCAGTATTTT.

V is TRBV7-2 and J is TRBJ2-3; 7 bases agree with TRBD2. The CDR3 is 13 amino acids. The trim removed 8 bases at V and 4 bases at J, leaving 6 bases unmatched. CDR1 and CDR2 (germline): SGHTA, FQGNSA. In nucleotides, the CDR3 is TGTGCCAGCGGGGGGGTGATAGCAGATACGCAGTATTTT. Translation: CASGGVIADTQYF.

This sequence joins TRBV7-2 and TRBJ2-6; TRBD1 aligns across 8 bases. After removal of 5 bases from V and 0 bases from J, the junction contained 3 bases not matched to a gene. This CDR3 has 16 residues. Germline V gene sequence: CDR1 SGHTA, CDR2 FQGNSA. CDR3 sequence: CASSGQGSSGANVLTF. The CDR3 coding sequence is TGTGCCAGCAGCGGACAGGGTTCCTCTGGGGCCAACGTCCTGACTTTC.

This clonotype was recorded at least ten times. This chain connects TRBV29-1 to TRBJ1-1; D is ambiguous. The CDR3 length is 10 residues. The germline V and J ends were trimmed by 7 bases and 3 bases, with 6 bases remaining between them. Germline V gives CDR1 SQVTM, CDR2 ANQGSEA. The CDR3 sequence is CSGSDTEAFF. In DNA form, the CDR3 reads TGCAGCGGATCGGACACTGAAGCTTTCTTT.

This clonotype showed up just a few times. This rearrangement joins TRBV27 to TRBJ2-7; D assignment may be TRBD1 or TRBD2 (7 bases each). CDR1 and CDR2 from the germline V gene are MNHEY and SMNVEV (reference sequence). Deletions cut 4 bases from V and 5 bases from J, with 15 bases between. CDR3 length: 14 residues. CDR3 amino acids: CASSSGLGGHEQYF. The DNA for the CDR3 is TGTGCCAGCAGTTCAGGACTAGGGGGCCACGAGCAGTACTTC.

This clonotype was seen only a few times. The chain links TRBV29-1 to TRBJ1-1, with a tentative D call TRBD1 (5 bases). The CDR3 is 12 amino acids. Germline V gene lookup returns CDR1 SQVTM and CDR2 ANQGSEA. Trimming removed 3 bases from V and 3 bases from J, with 8 bases in between. This chain's CDR3 is CSVEGVDTEAFF. The CDR3 nucleotides are TGCAGCGTTGAGGGGGTTGACACTGAAGCTTTCTTT.